This T cell receptor beta chain was recorded in a study of radiotherapy plus CTLA-4 blockade in lung cancer. Study outcomes and limitations: Best predicting response, reportedly, were early blood T cell clone dynamics, with interferon-beta. Peripheral blood showed expansion of tumor-derived TCR clones after radiotherapy and ipilimumab.

The data were produced by immunoSEQ multiplex PCR, yet TCRdb's version contains in-frame clones alone and is incomplete. The sample has 55,000 to 65,000 clones, around 80% seen once. The CDR3 loop spans 15 amino acids. The study treated chemo-refractory metastatic non-small-cell lung cancer patients with focal radiation plus ipilimumab CTLA-4 blockade. Concerning this clone: What it binds is unknown.

The specimen was peripheral blood, collected from a patient treated with radiotherapy plus ipilimumab. This clonotype was sampled from a human donor with non-small cell lung cancer who had a partial response to radiotherapy plus ipilimumab. The chain employs TRBV12-2 and TRBJ1-6. TRBV12-2 is a pseudogene locus. DNA of the CDR3: TGTGCAAGTCGCTTTACCGGGGGGAATAATTCACCCCTCCACTTT. This translates into CASRFTGGNNSPLHF.